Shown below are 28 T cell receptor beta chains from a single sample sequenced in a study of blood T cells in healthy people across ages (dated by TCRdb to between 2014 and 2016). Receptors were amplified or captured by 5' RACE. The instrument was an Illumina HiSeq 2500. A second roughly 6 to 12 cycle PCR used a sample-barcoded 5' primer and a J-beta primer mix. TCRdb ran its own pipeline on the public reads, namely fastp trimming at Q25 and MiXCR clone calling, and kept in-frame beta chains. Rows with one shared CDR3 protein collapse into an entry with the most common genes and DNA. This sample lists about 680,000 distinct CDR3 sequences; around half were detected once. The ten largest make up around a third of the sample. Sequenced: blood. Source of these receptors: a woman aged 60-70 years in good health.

The chain's CDR3 is CASSLGGDRHPTQYF. In DNA form, the CDR3 reads TGTGCCAGCAGCTTAGGGGGGGACCGCCACCCGACGCAGTATTTT. This chain uses TRBV7-9 with TRBJ2-3; D might be TRBD2 (6 bases). CDR3 length equals 15 residues. CDR1 is SEHNR, CDR2 FQNEAQ, per germline (reference sequence). Between the trimmed V and J ends, which lost 1 base and 9 bases, there was a span of 17 bases. The complete variable domain, with remaining parts taken from reference TRBV7-9 and TRBJ2-3, reads DTGVSQNPRHKITKRGQNVTFRCDPISEHNRLYWYRQTLGQGPEFLTYFQNEAQLEKSRLLSDRFSAERPKGSFSTLEIQRTEQGDSAMYLCASSLGGDRHPTQYFGPGTRLTVL.

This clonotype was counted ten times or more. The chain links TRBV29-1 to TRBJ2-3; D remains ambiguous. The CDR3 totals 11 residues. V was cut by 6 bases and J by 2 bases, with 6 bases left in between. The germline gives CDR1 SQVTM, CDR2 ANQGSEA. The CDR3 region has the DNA TGCAGCGTGAAGTCCACAGATACGCAGTATTTT. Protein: CSVKSTDTQYF.

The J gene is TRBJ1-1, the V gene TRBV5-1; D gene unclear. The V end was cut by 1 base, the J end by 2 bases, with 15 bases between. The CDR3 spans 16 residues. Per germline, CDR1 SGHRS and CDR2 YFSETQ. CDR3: CASSLNFGVSNTEAFF. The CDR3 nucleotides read TGCGCCAGCAGCTTGAATTTTGGGGTTTCTAACACTGAAGCTTTCTTT.

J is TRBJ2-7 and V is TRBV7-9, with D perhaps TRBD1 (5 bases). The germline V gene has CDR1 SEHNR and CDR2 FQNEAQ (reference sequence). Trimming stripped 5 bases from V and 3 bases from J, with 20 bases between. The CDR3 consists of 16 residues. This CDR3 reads CASSPLPLGHNYEQYF. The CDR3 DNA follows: TGTGCCAGCAGCCCTCTTCCCCTCGGACACAACTACGAGCAGTACTTC.

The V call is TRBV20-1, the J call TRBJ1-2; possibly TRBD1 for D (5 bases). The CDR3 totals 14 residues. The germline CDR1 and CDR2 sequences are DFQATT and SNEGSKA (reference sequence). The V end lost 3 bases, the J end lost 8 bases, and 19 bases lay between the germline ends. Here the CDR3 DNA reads TGCAGTGCTAGCACCGGGGACCCCCCACGGGGCTACACCTTC. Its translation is CSASTGDPPRGYTF.

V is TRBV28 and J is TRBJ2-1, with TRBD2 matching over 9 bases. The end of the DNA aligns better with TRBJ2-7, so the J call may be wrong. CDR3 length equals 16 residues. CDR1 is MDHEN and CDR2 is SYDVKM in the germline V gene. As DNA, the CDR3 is TGTGCCAGCAGCCTTCAAGCGGGAGGAACCTACAATGAGCAGTACTTC. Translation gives CASSLQAGGTYNEQYF.

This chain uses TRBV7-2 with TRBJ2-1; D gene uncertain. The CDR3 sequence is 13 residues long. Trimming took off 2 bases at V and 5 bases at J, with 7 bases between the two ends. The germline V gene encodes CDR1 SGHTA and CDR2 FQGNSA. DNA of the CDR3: TGTGCCAGCAGCTTATGGATAGACAATGAGCAGTTCTTC. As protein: CASSLWIDNEQFF.

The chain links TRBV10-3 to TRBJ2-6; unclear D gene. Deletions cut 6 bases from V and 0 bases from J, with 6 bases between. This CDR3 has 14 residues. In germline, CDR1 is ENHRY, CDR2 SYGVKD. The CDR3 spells CAIRGSSGANVLTF. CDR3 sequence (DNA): TGTGCCATCAGAGGAAGCTCTGGGGCCAACGTCCTGACTTTC.

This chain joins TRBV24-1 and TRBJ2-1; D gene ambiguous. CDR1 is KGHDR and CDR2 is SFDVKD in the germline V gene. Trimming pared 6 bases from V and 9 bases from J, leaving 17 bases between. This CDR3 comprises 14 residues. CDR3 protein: CATSRSLDEVEQFF. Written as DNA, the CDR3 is TGTGCCACCAGTAGGAGTCTAGACGAGGTTGAGCAGTTCTTC.

CDR3 coding DNA: TGTGCCAGCAGCGCGGGGCTAGCGTGGTCCAATGAGCAGTTCTTC. It yields the protein CASSAGLAWSNEQFF. V gene TRBV7-2 combines with J gene TRBJ2-1, with D maybe TRBD2 (6 bases). The germline CDR1 and CDR2 sequences are SGHTA and FQGNSA. The CDR3 is 15 residues long. V lost 5 bases, J lost 6 bases, and 17 bases lay in between. Together with reference TRBV7-2 and TRBJ2-1, the CDR3 gives the full variable domain: GAGVSQSPSNKVTEKGKDVELRCDPISGHTALYWYRQSLGQGLEFLIYFQGNSAPDKSGLPSDRFSAERTGGSVSTLTIQRTQQEDSAVYLCASSAGLAWSNEQFFGPGTRLTVL.

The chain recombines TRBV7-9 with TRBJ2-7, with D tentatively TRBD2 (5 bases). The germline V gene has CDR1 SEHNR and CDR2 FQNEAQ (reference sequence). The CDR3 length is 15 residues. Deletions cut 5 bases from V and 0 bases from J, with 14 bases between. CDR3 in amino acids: CASSKSGVPSYEQYF. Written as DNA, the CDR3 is TGTGCCAGCAGCAAGAGCGGAGTCCCCTCCTACGAGCAGTACTTC.

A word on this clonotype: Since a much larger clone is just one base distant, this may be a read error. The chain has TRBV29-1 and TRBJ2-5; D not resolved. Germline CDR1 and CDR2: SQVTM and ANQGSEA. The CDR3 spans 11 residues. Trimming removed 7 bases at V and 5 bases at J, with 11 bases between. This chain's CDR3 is CSGVGLETQYF. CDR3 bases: TGCAGCGGTGTTGGCCTGGAGACCCAGTACTTC.

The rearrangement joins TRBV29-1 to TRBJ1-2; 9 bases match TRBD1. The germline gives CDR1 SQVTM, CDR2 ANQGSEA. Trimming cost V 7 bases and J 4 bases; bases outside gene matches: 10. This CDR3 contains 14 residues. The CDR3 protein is CSAAGTGKGYGYTF. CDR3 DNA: TGCAGCGCCGCTGGGACAGGGAAGGGCTATGGCTACACCTTC.

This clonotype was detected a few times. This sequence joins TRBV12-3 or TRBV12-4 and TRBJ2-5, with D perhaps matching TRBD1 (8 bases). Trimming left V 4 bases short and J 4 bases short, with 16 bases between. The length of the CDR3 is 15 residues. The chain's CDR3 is CASSSGQGGTETQYF. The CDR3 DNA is TGTGCCAGCAGTTCCGGACAGGGAGGGACAGAGACCCAGTACTTC.

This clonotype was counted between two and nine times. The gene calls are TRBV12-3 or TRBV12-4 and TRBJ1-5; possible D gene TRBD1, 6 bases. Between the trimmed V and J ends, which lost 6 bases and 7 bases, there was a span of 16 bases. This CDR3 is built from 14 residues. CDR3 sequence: CASSLQGGRQPQHF. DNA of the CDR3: TGTGCCAGCAGCCTACAGGGTGGCAGGCAGCCCCAGCATTTT.

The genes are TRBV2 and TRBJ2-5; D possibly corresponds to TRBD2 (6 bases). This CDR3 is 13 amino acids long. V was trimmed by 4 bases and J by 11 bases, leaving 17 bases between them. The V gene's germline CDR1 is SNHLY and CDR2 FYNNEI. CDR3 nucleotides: TGTGCCAGCAGTGGTCAGGGATCTCGGGAGCAGTACTTC. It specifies CASSGQGSREQYF.

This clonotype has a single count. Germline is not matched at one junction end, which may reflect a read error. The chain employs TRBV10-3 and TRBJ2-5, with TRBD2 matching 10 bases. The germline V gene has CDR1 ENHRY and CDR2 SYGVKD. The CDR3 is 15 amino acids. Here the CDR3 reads CAISGGAGGQGTQYF. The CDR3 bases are TGTGCCATCAGTGGCGGAGCGGGAGGGCAAGGGACCCAGTACTTC.

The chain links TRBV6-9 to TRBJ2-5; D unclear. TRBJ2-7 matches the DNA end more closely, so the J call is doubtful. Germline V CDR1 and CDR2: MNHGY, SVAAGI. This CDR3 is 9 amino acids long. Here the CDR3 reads CASSDEQYF. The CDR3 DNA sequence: TGTGCCAGCAGTGACGAGCAGTACTTC.

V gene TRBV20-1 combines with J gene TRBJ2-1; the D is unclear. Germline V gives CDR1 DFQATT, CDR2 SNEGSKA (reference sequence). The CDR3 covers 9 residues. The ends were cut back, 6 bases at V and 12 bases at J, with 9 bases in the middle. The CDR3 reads CSATHWQFF. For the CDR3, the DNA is TGCAGTGCCACCCATTGGCAGTTCTTC.

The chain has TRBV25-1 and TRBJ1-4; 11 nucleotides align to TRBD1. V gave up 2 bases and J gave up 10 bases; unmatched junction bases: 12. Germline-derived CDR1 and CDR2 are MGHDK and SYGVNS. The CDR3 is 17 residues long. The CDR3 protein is CASSELGPWTGGRKLFF. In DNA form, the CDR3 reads TGTGCCAGCAGTGAACTAGGTCCGTGGACAGGGGGCAGAAAACTGTTTTTT.

The CDR3 spells CASSVRARGGEQFF. Written as DNA, the CDR3 is TGTGCCAGCAGCGTAAGAGCTAGGGGGGGTGAGCAGTTCTTC. The V gene is TRBV9, the J gene TRBJ2-1; possible D gene TRBD2, 7 bases. Trimming took 1 base from V and 9 from J, leaving 14 bases between them. The CDR3 covers 14 residues. From germline, CDR1 is SGDLS and CDR2 YYNGEE.

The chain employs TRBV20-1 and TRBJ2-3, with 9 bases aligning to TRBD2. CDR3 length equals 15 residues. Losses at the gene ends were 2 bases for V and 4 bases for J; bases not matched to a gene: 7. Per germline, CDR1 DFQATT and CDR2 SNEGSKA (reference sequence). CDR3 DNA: TGCAGTGCTAGACATAGCGGGAGCAGTCCAGATACGCAGTATTTT. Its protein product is CSARHSGSSPDTQYF.

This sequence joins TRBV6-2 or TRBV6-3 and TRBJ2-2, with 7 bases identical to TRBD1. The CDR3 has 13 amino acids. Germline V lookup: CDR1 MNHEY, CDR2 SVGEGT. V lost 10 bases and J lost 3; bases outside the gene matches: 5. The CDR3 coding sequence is TGTGCCATCACAGGGGTATACACCGGGGAGCTGTTTTTT. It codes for CAITGVYTGELFF.

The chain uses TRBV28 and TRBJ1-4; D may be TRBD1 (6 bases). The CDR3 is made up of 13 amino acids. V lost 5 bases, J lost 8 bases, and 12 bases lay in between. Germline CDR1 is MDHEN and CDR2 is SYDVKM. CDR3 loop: CASSEGGGEKLFF. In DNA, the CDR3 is TGTGCCAGCAGTGAGGGGGGGGGAGAAAAACTGTTTTTT. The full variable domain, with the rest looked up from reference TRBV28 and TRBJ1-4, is DVKVTQSSRYLVKRTGEKVFLECVQDMDHENMFWYRQDPGLGLRLIYFSYDVKMKEKGDIPEGYSVSREKKERFSLILESASTNQTSMYLCASSEGGGEKLFFGSGTQLSVL.

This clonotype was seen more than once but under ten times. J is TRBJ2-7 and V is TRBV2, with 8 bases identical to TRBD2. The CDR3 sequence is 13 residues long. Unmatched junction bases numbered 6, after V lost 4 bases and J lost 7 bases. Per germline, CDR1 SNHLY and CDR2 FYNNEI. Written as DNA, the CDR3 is TGTGCCAGCAGTGCCGGGACTAGTCCAGAGCAGTACTTC. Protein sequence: CASSAGTSPEQYF. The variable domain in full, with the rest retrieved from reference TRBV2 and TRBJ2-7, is EPEVTQTPSHQVTQMGQEVILRCVPISNHLYFYWYRQILGQKVEFLVSFYNNEISEKSEIFDDQFSVERPDGSNFTLKIRSTKLEDSAMYFCASSAGTSPEQYFGPGTRLTVT.

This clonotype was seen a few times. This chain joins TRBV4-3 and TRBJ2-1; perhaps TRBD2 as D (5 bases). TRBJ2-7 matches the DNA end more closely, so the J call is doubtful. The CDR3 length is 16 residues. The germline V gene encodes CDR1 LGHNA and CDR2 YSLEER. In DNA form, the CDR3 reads TGCGCCAGCAGCCAAGATACTAGGAATTCGGTCAATGAGCAGTACTTC. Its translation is CASSQDTRNSVNEQYF.

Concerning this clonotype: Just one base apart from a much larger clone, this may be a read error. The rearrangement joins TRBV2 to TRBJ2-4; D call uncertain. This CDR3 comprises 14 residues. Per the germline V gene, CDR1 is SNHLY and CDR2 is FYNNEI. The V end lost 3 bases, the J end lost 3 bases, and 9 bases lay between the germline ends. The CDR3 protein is CASSDCWVKNIQYF. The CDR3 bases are TGTGCCAGCAGTGACTGTTGGGTCAAAAACATTCAGTACTTC.

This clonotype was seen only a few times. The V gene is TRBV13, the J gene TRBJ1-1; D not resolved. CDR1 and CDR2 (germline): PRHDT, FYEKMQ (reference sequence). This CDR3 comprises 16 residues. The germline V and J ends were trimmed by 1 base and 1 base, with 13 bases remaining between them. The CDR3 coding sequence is TGTGCCAGCAGCTTAGAAGTCAAACGGGCGAACACTGAAGCTTTCTTT. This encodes CASSLEVKRANTEAFF.